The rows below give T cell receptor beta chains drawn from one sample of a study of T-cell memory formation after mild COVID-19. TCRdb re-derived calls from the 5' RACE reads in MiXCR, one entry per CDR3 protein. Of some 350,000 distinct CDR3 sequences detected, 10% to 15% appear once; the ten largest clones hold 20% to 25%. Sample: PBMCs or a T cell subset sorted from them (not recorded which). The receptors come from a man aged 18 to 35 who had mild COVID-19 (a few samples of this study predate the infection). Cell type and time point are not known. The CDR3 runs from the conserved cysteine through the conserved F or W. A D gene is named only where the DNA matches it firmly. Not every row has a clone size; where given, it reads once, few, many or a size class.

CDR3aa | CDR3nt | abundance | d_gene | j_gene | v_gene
CASTPQMGYNQPQHF | TGTGCCAGCACCCCCCAGATGGGATACAATCAGCCCCAGCATTTT | NA | NA | TRBJ1-5 | TRBV7-9
CASSQPGPPLTYGYTF | TGTGCCAGCAGCCAACCGGGCCCTCCCTTAACCTATGGCTACACCTTC | NA | NA | TRBJ1-2 | TRBV4-2
CASCPGGTVGKAFF | TGTGCCAGCTGCCCTGGGGGGACAGTGGGGAAAGCTTTCTTT | NA | TRBD1 | TRBJ1-1 | TRBV7-9
CASSDTTTGGGELFF | TGTGCCAGCAGCGATACAACTACCGGAGGCGGGGAGCTGTTTTTT | NA | NA | TRBJ2-2 | TRBV3-1
CSARDMDPSGNTIYF | TGCAGTGCTAGAGATATGGACCCCTCTGGAAACACCATATATTTT | few | NA | TRBJ1-3 | TRBV20-1
CASSPPPYNEQFF | TGTGCCAGCAGCCCCCCCCCTTACAATGAGCAGTTCTTC | many | NA | TRBJ2-1 | TRBV7-3
CASSPVGRVGTEAFF | TGTGCCAGCAGCCCCGTGGGCAGGGTTGGCACTGAAGCTTTCTTT | few | NA | TRBJ1-1 | TRBV11-2
CASSQEVGGGGTDTQYF | TGCGCCAGCAGCCAAGAAGTTGGGGGAGGGGGCACAGATACGCAGTATTTT | few | TRBD2 | TRBJ2-3 | TRBV4-1
CASSKNPPTPEQFF | TGTGCCAGCAGCAAAAACCCCCCCACTCCTGAGCAGTTCTTC | NA | NA | TRBJ2-1 | TRBV21-1
CASSGLGQGWDTQYF | TGCGCCAGCAGCGGACTAGGACAGGGGTGGGATACGCAGTATTTT | few | TRBD1 | TRBJ2-3 | TRBV5-1
CASNRAGSNQPQHF | TGTGCCAGCAACCGGGCGGGTAGCAATCAGCCCCAGCATTTT | NA | NA | TRBJ1-5 | TRBV27
CASSFSGGAHHEQFF | TGTGCCAGCAGCTTTAGCGGGGGGGCCCATCATGAGCAGTTCTTC | many | TRBD2 | TRBJ2-1 | TRBV7-8
CSTQALGPSMNTEAFF | TGCAGCACCCAGGCGTTGGGGCCCTCCATGAACACTGAAGCTTTCTTT | NA | NA | TRBJ1-1 | TRBV29-1
CASRPGQGSNYGYTF | TGTGCCAGCAGACCCGGACAGGGGTCTAACTATGGCTACACCTTC | few | TRBD1 | TRBJ1-2 | TRBV7-9
CASSLTSGGGELFF | TGTGCCAGCAGCTTAACTTCGGGTGGCGGGGAGCTGTTTTTT | NA | NA | TRBJ2-2 | TRBV7-3
CASSYSWGANVLTF | TGTGCCAGCAGTTATAGCTGGGGGGCCAACGTCCTGACTTTC | few | NA | TRBJ2-6 | TRBV12-3/TRBV12-4
CASSLGGRWITEAFF | TGCGCCAGCAGCTTGGGAGGGCGATGGATCACTGAAGCTTTCTTT | NA | NA | TRBJ1-1 | TRBV5-1
CASSYPSGGSTDTQYF | TGCGCCAGCAGCTACCCTAGCGGGGGAAGCACAGATACGCAGTATTTT | many | TRBD2 | TRBJ2-3 | TRBV5-1
CASSVTSGGGETQYF | TGTGCCAGCAGCGTGACTAGCGGGGGGGGAGAGACCCAGTACTTC | few | TRBD2 | TRBJ2-5 | TRBV7-2
CASSALWRGPYEQYF | TGTGCCAGCAGCGCCCTTTGGCGGGGGCCCTACGAGCAGTACTTC | few | NA | TRBJ2-7 | TRBV11-2
CASRSSTGTGDEQYF | TGTGCCAGCAGATCTTCTACCGGGACAGGAGACGAGCAGTACTTC | NA | TRBD1 | TRBJ2-7 | TRBV6-5
CASSITRREDEQYF | TGTGCCAGCAGTATTACTCGCAGGGAGGACGAGCAGTACTTC | NA | NA | TRBJ2-7 | TRBV2
CASSLLSPSDEQFF | TGTGCCAGCAGCTTATTGAGTCCTTCCGATGAGCAGTTCTTC | NA | NA | TRBJ2-1 | TRBV7-8
CASSRTGNTYEQYF | TGTGCCAGTAGTAGGACAGGGAACACCTACGAGCAGTACTTC | NA | TRBD1 | TRBJ2-7 | TRBV19
CASSFTGRLAGGETQYF | TGTGCCAGCAGTTTTACAGGGAGGCTAGCGGGGGGTGAGACCCAGTACTTC | NA | TRBD2 | TRBJ2-5 | TRBV28
CASSVGWGFDSDQPQHF | TGTGCCAGCAGCGTAGGCTGGGGGTTCGACAGTGATCAGCCCCAGCATTTT | NA | NA | TRBJ1-5 | TRBV9
CASSQAHSYNEQFF | TGTGCCAGCAGCCAAGCCCACTCCTACAATGAGCAGTTCTTC | NA | NA | TRBJ2-1 | TRBV3-1
CASSFGSGMETQYF | TGTGCCAGCAGTTTCGGTAGCGGGATGGAGACCCAGTACTTC | NA | TRBD2 | TRBJ2-5 | TRBV6-2/TRBV6-3
CASRSTSSSYNEQFF | TGCGCCAGCCGATCGACATCCAGCTCCTACAATGAGCAGTTCTTC | many | NA | TRBJ2-1 | TRBV5-1
CASRGGSNEKLFF | TGTGCCAGCCGGGGCGGGAGTAATGAAAAACTGTTTTTT | few | NA | TRBJ1-4 | TRBV2
CASSLGAQLGEQFF | TGCGCCAGCAGCTTGGGAGCCCAGCTAGGGGAGCAGTTCTTC | few | NA | TRBJ2-1 | TRBV5-1
CASSLRRGSYEQYF | TGTGCCAGCAGTTTGCGACGGGGTTCCTACGAGCAGTACTTC | NA | NA | TRBJ2-7 | TRBV12-3/TRBV12-4
CASSLRERGVTSYNEQFF | TGTGCCAGCAGCTTACGGGAGCGGGGGGTCACCTCCTACAATGAGCAGTTCTTC | many | TRBD2 | TRBJ2-1 | TRBV7-2
CASSPQGVFNSPLHF | TGTGCCAGCAGTCCACAGGGGGTGTTTAATTCACCCCTCCACTTT | NA | TRBD1 | TRBJ1-6 | TRBV2
CASSPPGTGGRYEQYF | TGTGCCAGCTCACCACCGGGGACAGGGGGCAGGTACGAGCAGTACTTC | few | TRBD1 | TRBJ2-7 | TRBV18
CASSQEVPGPAYEQYF | TGCGCCAGCAGCCAAGAGGTACCAGGGCCGGCCTACGAGCAGTACTTC | many | NA | TRBJ2-7 | TRBV4-3
CASRARNSGNTIYF | TGTGCCAGCAGGGCGCGGAACTCTGGAAACACCATATATTTT | NA | NA | TRBJ1-3 | TRBV7-9
CSARGQGIYGYTF | TGCAGTGCTAGGGGACAGGGGATCTATGGCTACACCTTC | NA | TRBD1 | TRBJ1-2 | TRBV20-1
CASSFLLYRGKNYGYTF | TGTGCCAGCAGTTTCCTTCTCTACAGGGGGAAGAACTATGGCTACACCTTC | many | TRBD1 | TRBJ1-2 | TRBV12-3/TRBV12-4
CASSRMRGRGHEQFF | TGTGCCAGCAGCCGAATGCGGGGCAGGGGCCATGAGCAGTTCTTC | few | NA | TRBJ2-1 | TRBV7-8
CASSVDRGYYGYTF | TGTGCCAGCAGCGTAGACAGGGGGTACTATGGCTACACCTTC | NA | TRBD1 | TRBJ1-2 | TRBV9
CAWSRDNYGYTF | TGTGCCTGGAGTAGGGATAACTATGGCTACACCTTC | NA | NA | TRBJ1-2 | TRBV30
CASSRVIKETQYF | TGTGCCAGCTCCAGGGTGATCAAGGAGACCCAGTACTTC | NA | NA | TRBJ2-5 | TRBV19
CASSLRGLVGDTQYF | TGTGCCAGCAGCTTAAGGGGACTAGTTGGGGATACGCAGTATTTT | few | TRBD2 | TRBJ2-3 | TRBV7-8
CASSYDSLRQGDIQYF | TGTGCCAGCAGTTATGACTCTTTACGGCAGGGGGACATTCAGTACTTC | NA | TRBD1 | TRBJ2-4 | TRBV28
CASSTDSSRGPQHF | TGCGCCAGCAGCACGGACAGTTCCCGCGGACCCCAGCATTTT | NA | NA | TRBJ1-5 | TRBV5-1
CASSYSPGTNGYTF | TGTGCCAGCAGTTACTCCCCCGGGACAAATGGCTACACCTTC | NA | NA | TRBJ1-2 | TRBV6-5
CASSLTVSEQYF | TGTGCCAGCAGTTTAACGGTGTCCGAGCAGTACTTC | NA | NA | TRBJ2-7 | TRBV12-3/TRBV12-4
CATGTGGEDEQFF | TGTGCCACCGGGACAGGGGGTGAAGATGAGCAGTTCTTC | few | TRBD1 | TRBJ2-1 | TRBV24-1
CATSRDPGRAYGYTF | TGTGCCACCAGCAGAGATCCCGGACGCGCCTATGGCTACACCTTC | NA | NA | TRBJ1-2 | TRBV15
CSARDVLAGMSYEQYF | TGCAGTGCTAGAGATGTACTAGCGGGGATGTCCTACGAGCAGTACTTC | many | TRBD2 | TRBJ2-7 | TRBV20-1
CASRNFPFETQYF | TGTGCCAGCAGGAATTTTCCCTTCGAGACCCAGTACTTC | few | NA | TRBJ2-5 | TRBV7-2
CASSYSTGGISYNSPLHF | TGTGCCAGCAGTTACTCGACGGGCGGAATCTCCTATAATTCACCCCTCCACTTT | few | NA | TRBJ1-6 | TRBV6-2/TRBV6-3
CSVVDTSSYNEQFF | TGCAGCGTTGTCGACACGAGCTCCTACAATGAGCAGTTCTTC | NA | NA | TRBJ2-1 | TRBV29-1
CASSLEGYGTPAEAF | TGTGCCAGCAGCTTGGAAGGGTACGGGACGCCGGCTGAAGCTTTT | many | NA | TRBJ1-1 | TRBV5-6
CASSLSGRFYTDTQYF | TGTGCCAGCAGCTTATCAGGACGGTTTTACACAGATACGCAGTATTTT | NA | NA | TRBJ2-3 | TRBV7-2
CASSLALHWEGASQETQYF | TGTGCCAGCAGCTTAGCGCTTCACTGGGAGGGAGCCTCCCAAGAGACCCAGTACTTC | NA | TRBD2 | TRBJ2-5 | TRBV7-9